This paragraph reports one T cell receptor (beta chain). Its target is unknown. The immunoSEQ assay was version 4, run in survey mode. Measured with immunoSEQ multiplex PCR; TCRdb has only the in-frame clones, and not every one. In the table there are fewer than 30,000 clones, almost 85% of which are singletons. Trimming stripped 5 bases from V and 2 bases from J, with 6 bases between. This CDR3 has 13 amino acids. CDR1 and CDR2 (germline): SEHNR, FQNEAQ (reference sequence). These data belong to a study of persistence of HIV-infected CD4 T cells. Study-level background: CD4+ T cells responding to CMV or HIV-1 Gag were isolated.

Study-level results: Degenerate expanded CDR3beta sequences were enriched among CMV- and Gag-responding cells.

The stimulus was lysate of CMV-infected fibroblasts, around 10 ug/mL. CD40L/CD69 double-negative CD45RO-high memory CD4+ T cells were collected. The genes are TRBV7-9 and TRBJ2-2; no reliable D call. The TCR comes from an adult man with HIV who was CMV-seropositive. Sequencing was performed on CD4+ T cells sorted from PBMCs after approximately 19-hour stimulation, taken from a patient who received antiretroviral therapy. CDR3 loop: CASSRENTGELFF. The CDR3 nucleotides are TGTGCCAGCAGCCGAGAAAACACCGGGGAGCTGTTTTTT.